The entry that follows covers one TCR beta chain sequence. Original processing notes: Estimation of nucleated cell counts relied on the amplification of reference gene primers. Repertoires were generated with immunoSEQ multiplex PCR, while TCRdb's copy carries only in-frame clones and drops some. V, J and clone size are taken as reported in that table, and D and trimming were inferred from the DNA itself. The table records 50,000 to 60,000 clones, roughly 90% of them present only once. The sample comes from a study of blood T cell repertoires in COVID-19. Study details: Sites in the United States, Italy and Spain provided acute and convalescent COVID-19 samples. T cells, B-cell-depleted T cells, or PBMCs supplied cDNA or gDNA.

CDR1 and CDR2 (germline): SGHTA, FQGNSA. This CDR3 is built from 19 residues. Trimming left V 0 bases short and J 1 base short, with 20 bases between. Sequencing was carried out using peripheral blood. This sequence originates from a woman of 80 years or more with acute or convalescent COVID-19. The V call is TRBV7-2, the J call TRBJ2-3; D gene ambiguous. DNA for the CDR3: TGTGCCAGCAGCTTAGCGCTCACGAACAGATTTATGGGCACAGATACGCAGTATTTT. Translating gives CASSLALTNRFMGTDTQYF.